These T cell receptor beta chains were read from a single sample in a study of shared clonotypes between healthy human individuals. The data were produced by immunoSEQ multiplex PCR, yet TCRdb's version contains in-frame clones alone and is incomplete. The table lists roughly 1.5 million clones, roughly 98% of them singletons. The sequencing sample was made of naive CD4+ T cells sorted from blood. These receptor sequences come from a man younger than 45 in good health. CDR3s include the opening cysteine and the closing phenylalanine or tryptophan. Fields, in order: clone size, J gene, D gene, V gene, CDR3 protein, CDR3 DNA. D genes are given only for firm matches. Only part of the rows carry a size: once, few, many, or a class if the clone is expanded.

- TRBJ2-5 - TRBV20-1 CSAPRRMAQYF TGCAGTGCACCCAGGAGGATGGCCCAGTACTTC
- TRBJ1-1 - TRBV5-1 CASSDAEWGSEAFF TGCGCCAGCAGCGATGCCGAGTGGGGGTCTGAAGCTTTCTTT
- TRBJ2-2 - TRBV5-5 CASSPLYTGELFF TGTGCCAGCAGCCCCTTATACACCGGGGAGCTGTTTTTT
- TRBJ2-7 TRBD2 TRBV28 CASRTSGRSYEQYF TGTGCCAGCCGGACTAGCGGGAGGTCATACGAGCAGTACTTC
- TRBJ2-7 TRBD1 TRBV6-4 CASRDRATDYEQYF TGTGCCAGCAGGGACAGGGCTACCGACTACGAGCAGTACTTC
- TRBJ1-3 - TRBV7-8 CASSLGGDSTIYF TGTGCCAGCAGCTTGGGAGGGGATAGCACCATATATTTT
- TRBJ2-2 - TRBV7-2 CASSPGLAGTGELFF TGTGCCAGCAGCCCGGGACTGGCGGGGACCGGGGAGCTGTTTTTT
- TRBJ1-4 TRBD1 TRBV5-6 CASSPRAGGEKLFF TGTGCCAGCAGCCCTCGGGCAGGGGGAGAAAAACTGTTTTTT
- TRBJ1-2 - TRBV28 CASNTGTLNFNYGYTF TGTGCCAGCAATACCGGGACTTTGAATTTTAACTATGGCTACACCTTC
once TRBJ1-3 - TRBV11-2 CASSLNLGGNTIYF TGTGCCAGCAGCTTAAATCTGGGTGGAAACACCATATATTTT
- TRBJ1-4 - TRBV28 CASSYISGTTEKLFF TGTGCCAGCAGTTATATCTCTGGTACGACTGAAAAACTGTTTTTT
- TRBJ1-2 - TRBV2 CASSEGRDYGYTF TGTGCCAGCAGTGAAGGGAGAGACTATGGCTACACCTTC
- TRBJ2-7 TRBD2 TRBV18 CASCSLAGGYEQYF TGTGCCAGCTGTTCCCTAGCGGGAGGGTACGAGCAGTACTTC
once TRBJ1-2 - TRBV5-1 CASSLALGVGYYGYTF TGCGCCAGCAGCTTGGCGCTGGGCGTTGGGTACTATGGCTACACCTTC
- TRBJ2-2 - TRBV9 CASSVVYGELFF TGTGCCAGCAGCGTAGTCTACGGGGAGCTGTTTTTT
- TRBJ2-3 - TRBV5-1 CASSLEAQAPQYF TGCGCCAGCAGCTTGGAAGCCCAGGCTCCGCAGTATTTT
- TRBJ1-1 - TRBV6-5 CASSYSGAPMNTEAFF TGTGCCAGCAGTTACTCGGGGGCTCCCATGAACACTGAAGCTTTCTTT
- TRBJ1-1 - TRBV6-1 CASSEVHGAGAFF TGTGCCAGCAGTGAGGTTCATGGGGCTGGAGCTTTCTTT
- TRBJ2-5 - TRBV28 CASSLYGGGSQYF TGTGCCAGCAGTTTATACGGGGGCGGGTCCCAGTACTTC
- TRBJ2-7 - TRBV5-1 CASSLEGGTFYEQYF TGCGCCAGCAGCTTGGAAGGTGGCACGTTCTACGAGCAGTACTTC
- TRBJ1-4 - TRBV2 CASSAEAGEKLFF TGTGCCAGCAGTGCAGAGGCAGGGGAAAAACTGTTTTTT
- TRBJ2-3 - TRBV4-1 CASSQWDTADTQYF TGCGCCAGCAGCCAGTGGGATACCGCAGATACGCAGTATTTT
- TRBJ2-3 - TRBV9 CASTLGPRDGSDTQYF TGTGCCAGCACCTTAGGACCGCGGGACGGGTCAGATACGCAGTATTTT
once TRBJ2-3 - TRBV9 CASSVTRAGDTQYF TGTGCCAGCAGCGTAACCAGGGCGGGAGATACGCAGTATTTT
- TRBJ1-5 TRBD1 TRBV28 CASSLILGATGLSNQPQHF TGTGCCAGCAGTTTAATCCTTGGAGCGACAGGGTTAAGCAATCAGCCCCAGCATTTT
- TRBJ2-1 - TRBV11-3 CASSTRDEQFF TGTGCCAGCAGCACCAGGGATGAGCAGTTCTTC
once TRBJ2-7 - TRBV21-1 CASSKVARTGDSYEQYF TGTGCCAGCAGCAAAGTAGCCAGGACAGGAGATTCCTACGAGCAGTACTTC
- TRBJ2-2 TRBD2 TRBV6-1 CASRTGEGTGELFF TGTGCCAGCAGGACCGGGGAGGGCACCGGGGAGCTGTTTTTT
- TRBJ2-5 TRBD2 TRBV30 CAWSADLAGGEETQYF TGTGCCTGGAGTGCTGATCTTGCGGGAGGTGAAGAGACCCAGTACTTC
- TRBJ2-7 - TRBV15 CATSTDLQGYEQYF TGTGCCACCAGCACTGACCTACAGGGCTACGAGCAGTACTTC
- TRBJ2-5 - TRBV18 CASSPEIGLETQYF TGTGCCAGCTCACCCGAGATAGGCTTAGAGACCCAGTACTTC
- TRBJ2-2 - TRBV5-4 CASSLWASDPGELFF TGTGCCAGCAGCTTGTGGGCTAGCGACCCCGGGGAGCTGTTTTTT
- TRBJ2-5 TRBD1 TRBV7-2 CASSPGQGFETQYF TGTGCCAGCAGCCCGGGACAGGGATTCGAGACCCAGTACTTC
- TRBJ1-3 - TRBV5-1 CASSLDRGNTIYF TGCGCCAGCAGCTTAGACAGGGGAAACACCATATATTTT